This T cell receptor beta chain is drawn from a study of control samples from healthy donors and cancer patients. V was pared by 5 bases and J by 2 bases, with 13 bases between. The CDR3 sequence is 15 residues long. The germline CDR1 and CDR2 sequences are SGHAT and FQNNGV. Clones were read by immunoSEQ multiplex PCR, and TCRdb kept only the in-frame ones, dropping some. This sample carries around 110,000 clones, around 90% of them seen once, and the ten largest clones take under 2.5%. The receptor was isolated from a woman in her seventies in good health. The rearrangement uses TRBV11-2 and TRBJ1-3; D ambiguous. The sequenced sample consisted of blood. The DNA for the CDR3 is TGTGCCAGCAGCGTTACGTGGGAGACTGGAAACACCATATATTTT. Amino acids: CASSVTWETGNTIYF.